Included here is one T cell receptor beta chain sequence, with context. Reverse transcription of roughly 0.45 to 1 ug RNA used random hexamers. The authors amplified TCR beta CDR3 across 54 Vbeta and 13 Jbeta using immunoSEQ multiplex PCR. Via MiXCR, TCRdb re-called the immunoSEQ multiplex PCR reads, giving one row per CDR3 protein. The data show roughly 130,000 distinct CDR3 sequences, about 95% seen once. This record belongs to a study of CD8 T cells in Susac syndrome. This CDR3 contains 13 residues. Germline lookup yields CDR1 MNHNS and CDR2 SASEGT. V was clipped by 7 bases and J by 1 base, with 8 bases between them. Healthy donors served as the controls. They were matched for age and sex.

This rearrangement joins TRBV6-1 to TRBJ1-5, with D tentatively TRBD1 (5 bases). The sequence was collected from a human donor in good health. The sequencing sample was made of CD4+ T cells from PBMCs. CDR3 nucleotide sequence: TGTGCCAGCAAGGGGCTAAGCAATCAGCCCCAGCATTTT. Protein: CASKGLSNQPQHF.